Presented here are 11 T cell receptor beta chains from one specimen sequenced in a study of cytomegalovirus exposure and HLA in healthy donors. PCR primers comprised 60 Vbeta and 13 Jbeta primers. Sequencing was performed with immunoSEQ multiplex PCR; in TCRdb, only in-frame clones are kept and a portion is missing. Altogether around 88,000 clones are present, around 74% being singletons, with the ten largest covering about 1.8%. Sample: PBMCs. These receptor sequences come from a male donor in good health and CMV-seronegative.

CDR3 amino acids: CASSFRQASYEQYF. For the CDR3, the DNA is TGTGCCAGCAGTTTTAGACAGGCCTCCTACGAGCAGTACTTC. The rearrangement joins TRBV27 to TRBJ2-7; TRBD1 might be the D (6 bases). The CDR3 covers 14 residues. The ends were cut back, 3 bases at V and 0 bases at J, with 9 bases in the middle. Germline V gene data show CDR1 as MNHEY and CDR2 as SMNVEV (reference sequence).

This chain uses TRBV18 with TRBJ1-4; weak D call: TRBD1 (6 bases). The V and J ends lost 1 base and 0 bases respectively, with 15 bases between them. The germline V gene has CDR1 KGHSH and CDR2 LQKENI. The CDR3 loop spans 18 amino acids. The CDR3: CASSPREGGSTTNEKLFF. The CDR3 DNA reads TGTGCCAGCTCACCACGGGAAGGGGGTTCAACAACTAATGAAAAACTGTTTTTT.

The rearrangement links TRBV6-1 to TRBJ2-1; 7 nucleotides match TRBD2. Germline trimming cut 4 bases from V and 5 bases from J; bases unmatched to any gene: 14. CDR1 is MNHNS and CDR2 is SASEGT in the germline V gene. The CDR3 consists of 17 residues. The CDR3 DNA sequence: TGTGCCAGCAGTGCCCCGGGACTACGGATCCTAAACAATGAGCAGTTCTTC. As protein: CASSAPGLRILNNEQFF.

The J gene is TRBJ2-1, the V gene TRBV27; 9 nucleotides align to TRBD1. V dropped 0 bases and J dropped 7; count of bases not matched to a gene: 4. There are 15 residues in the CDR3. In germline, CDR1 is MNHEY, CDR2 SMNVEV (reference sequence). The CDR3 region has the DNA TGTGCCAGCAGTTTATCAACAGGGGGCCAAAATGAGCAGTTCTTC. Encoded protein: CASSLSTGGQNEQFF.

The genes are TRBV27 and TRBJ2-7, with TRBD2 matching over 9 bases. Trimming at V came to 6 bases and at J to 3 bases, leaving 9 bases not matched to a gene. This CDR3 is 15 amino acids long. Germline lookup yields CDR1 MNHEY and CDR2 SMNVEV (reference sequence). For the CDR3, the DNA is TGTGCCAGCAGACTCCGACTAGCGGAGATCTACGAGCAGTACTTC. It codes for CASRLRLAEIYEQYF.

The genes are TRBV28 and TRBJ2-1; TRBD2 is a possible D gene (6 bases). Trimming took off 6 bases at V and 9 bases at J, with 24 bases between the two ends. CDR1 is MDHEN, CDR2 SYDVKM, per germline. This CDR3 comprises 16 residues. CDR3 bases: TGTGCCAGCAGCGCTCCCGGGACTCCTCGTATGGGTGAGCAGTTCTTC. It specifies CASSAPGTPRMGEQFF.

This rearrangement joins TRBV10-3 to TRBJ2-7, with 9 bases fitting TRBD1. The germline V gene has CDR1 ENHRY and CDR2 SYGVKD. CDR3 length: 14 amino acids. The ends lost 4 bases at V and 4 bases at J; junction bases unmatched: 5. As DNA, the CDR3 is TGTGCCATCAGTGTTGGGACAGGGCAGTACGAGCAGTACTTC. This codes for CAISVGTGQYEQYF.

In its sample, this clone was seen a few times. This chain uses TRBV21-1 with TRBJ1-2. TRBV21-1 corresponds to a pseudogene. CDR3 size: 14 residues. The CDR3 DNA is TGTGCCAGCAGCCGCCGGAGGGGCCCACTGGGCTACACCTTC. It is translated as CASSRRRGPLGYTF.

The rearrangement joins TRBV6-5 to TRBJ1-5; a possible D gene is TRBD1 (5 bases). The CDR3 loop spans 13 amino acids. V lost 5 bases and J 5 bases, leaving 10 bases between the germline ends. CDR1 is MNHEY, CDR2 SVGAGI, per germline. This chain's CDR3 is CASSELGDQPQHF. The CDR3 DNA is TGTGCCAGCAGTGAATTAGGGGATCAGCCCCAGCATTTT.

This clone appeared a single time. The chain joins TRBV27 to TRBJ2-1, with 13 nucleotides matching TRBD2. Germline CDR1 reads MNHEY; CDR2 reads SMNVEV (reference sequence). This CDR3 contains 19 residues. After removal of 2 bases from V and 1 base from J, the junction contained 8 bases not matched to a gene. DNA of the CDR3: TGTGCCAGCAGTTTAGGGGGACTAGCGGGAATGGGGTCCTACAATGAGCAGTTCTTC. Its protein is CASSLGGLAGMGSYNEQFF.

A single count supports this clone. The rearrangement joins TRBV27 to TRBJ2-7; 8 bases are shared with TRBD2. The CDR3 consists of 17 residues. J gave up 1 base and V 3 bases, and 11 bases lay outside the gene matches. Germline assignment: CDR1 MNHEY and CDR2 SMNVEV (reference sequence). CDR3 DNA: TGTGCCAGCAGTTTCGGAGCGGGGGCCGGCCCATCCTACGAGCAGTACTTC. Translation gives CASSFGAGAGPSYEQYF.